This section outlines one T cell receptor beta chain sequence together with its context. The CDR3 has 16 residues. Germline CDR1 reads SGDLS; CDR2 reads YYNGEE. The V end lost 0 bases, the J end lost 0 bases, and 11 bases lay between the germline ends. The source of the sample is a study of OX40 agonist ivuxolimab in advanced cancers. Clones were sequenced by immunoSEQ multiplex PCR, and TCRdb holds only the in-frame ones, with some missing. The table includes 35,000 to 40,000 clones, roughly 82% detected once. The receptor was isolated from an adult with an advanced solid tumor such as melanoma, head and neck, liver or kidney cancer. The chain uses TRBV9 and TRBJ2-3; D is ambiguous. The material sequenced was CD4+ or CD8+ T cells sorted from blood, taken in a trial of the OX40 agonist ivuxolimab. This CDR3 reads CASSVDIRPSTDTQYF. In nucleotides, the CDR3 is TGTGCCAGCAGCGTAGATATAAGGCCTAGCACAGATACGCAGTATTTT. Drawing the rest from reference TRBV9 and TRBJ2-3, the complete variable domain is DSGVTQTPKHLITATGQRVTLRCSPRSGDLSVYWYQQSLDQGLQFLIQYYNGEERAKGNILERFSAQQFPDLHSELNLSSLELGDSALYFCASSVDIRPSTDTQYFGPGTRLTVL.